This entry is about one T cell receptor (beta chain). These data are taken from a study of shared clonotypes between healthy human individuals. TCRdb keeps only in-frame clones here, not all; method: immunoSEQ multiplex PCR. The data contain roughly 2.2 million clones, 80% to 95% of them singletons. There are 15 residues in the CDR3. Germline V gene data show CDR1 as MDHEN and CDR2 as SYDVKM. Trimming removed 6 bases at V and 4 bases at J, with 19 bases between. V and J are TRBV28 and TRBJ2-7, with D possibly being TRBD2 (5 bases). Sequenced input: naive CD4+ T cells from PBMCs. The subset: CD45RA+ positively selected. The clonotype was recovered from a young man in good health. Some clones in this sample may be carry-over from other donors' samples. CDR3 nucleotides: TGTGCCAGCAGCCCCTCTTCTGAGGGCCTATACGAGCAGTACTTC. Translated: CASSPSSEGLYEQYF.